The 31 T cell receptor beta chains below were found in one sample sequenced in a study of CD8 T cells in ankylosing spondylitis. Overall study results and limits: Ankylosing spondylitis blood appeared to carry a characteristic TCR beta motif of fewer than 10 highly homologous variants.

These receptors have no known antigen. TCRdb itself ran the 5' RACE reads through MiXCR, one entry per CDR3 protein. Here the sample spans roughly 370,000 distinct CDR3 sequences, 20% to 25% being singletons. The source material was blood, either unsorted or a sorted T cell fraction (not recorded which). The origin of the receptors is a male donor with ankylosing spondylitis.

This rearrangement joins TRBV4-1 to TRBJ2-7; the match to TRBD1 covers 9 bases. This CDR3 contains 16 residues. Trimming at V came to 1 base and at J to 4 bases, leaving 8 bases not matched to a gene. Per germline, CDR1 MGHRA and CDR2 YSYEKL. The DNA for the CDR3 is TGCGCCAGCAGCCAAGGGTCGAGGACAGGGGAGTACGAGCAGTACTTC. It yields the protein CASSQGSRTGEYEQYF.

This chain joins TRBV27 and TRBJ2-7; 10 positions agree with TRBD2. CDR1 is MNHEY and CDR2 is SMNVEV in the germline V gene (reference sequence). This CDR3 has 14 residues. J was trimmed by 5 bases and V by 5 bases; bases with no gene match: 6. CDR3 protein: CASSQTGTSDEQYF. The DNA of the CDR3 is TGTGCCAGCAGTCAAACCGGGACTAGCGACGAGCAGTACTTC.

This clonotype was found a few times. CDR3 nucleotides: TGTGCCATCAGTGACAGGGGACCCTACGAGCAGTACTTC. Protein: CAISDRGPYEQYF. This chain uses TRBV10-3 with TRBJ2-7; D might be TRBD1 (6 bases). The V end lost 3 bases, the J end lost 2 bases, and 8 bases lay between the germline ends. The germline gives CDR1 ENHRY, CDR2 SYGVKD. The CDR3 sequence is 13 residues long.

The DNA of the CDR3 is TGCGCCAGCAGCTGGACCGGACAGGAAGGAAACACCATATATTTT. Translation gives CASSWTGQEGNTIYF. The rearrangement uses TRBV5-1 and TRBJ1-3, with 7 bases lining up with TRBD1. Germline trimming cut 3 bases from V and 4 bases from J; bases unmatched to any gene: 7. The CDR3 covers 15 residues. Germline CDR1 and CDR2: SGHRS and YFSETQ.

The J gene is TRBJ2-2, the V gene TRBV5-1, with 7 nucleotides matching TRBD1. The germline V gene has CDR1 SGHRS and CDR2 YFSETQ. V lost 2 bases and J lost 1; bases outside the gene matches: 2. The length of the CDR3 is 15 residues. The CDR3 nucleotides are TGCGCCAGCAGCTTTTACAGGGGGAACACCGGGGAGCTGTTTTTT. Residues: CASSFYRGNTGELFF.

This clonotype was counted between two and nine times. The genes are TRBV7-2 and TRBJ2-7, with D tentatively TRBD1 (5 bases). There are 15 residues in the CDR3. The ends were cut back, 5 bases at V and 3 bases at J, with 17 bases in the middle. Germline V lookup: CDR1 SGHTA, CDR2 FQGNSA. In DNA, the CDR3 is TGTGCCAGCAGCAACAGCTTGGGGCAGAACTACGAGCAGTACTTC. Protein sequence: CASSNSLGQNYEQYF.

This clonotype was counted at least ten times. The V gene is TRBV12-3 or TRBV12-4, the J gene TRBJ2-2; D possibly uses TRBD1 or TRBD2 (7 bases each). There are 16 residues in the CDR3. Trimming stripped 5 bases from V and 1 base from J, with 14 bases between. The CDR3 sequence is CASSAGRTGNTGELFF. CDR3 nucleotides: TGTGCCAGCAGTGCCGGGAGGACAGGGAACACCGGGGAGCTGTTTTTT.

This clonotype turned up a few times. The rearrangement links TRBV5-6 to TRBJ1-2; D gene unclear. V lost 0 bases, J lost 0 bases, and 9 bases lay in between. The CDR3 has 15 residues. The V gene's germline CDR1 is SGHDT and CDR2 YYEEEE. CDR3 amino acids: CASSLVWKANYGYTF. The DNA of the CDR3 is TGTGCCAGCAGCTTGGTGTGGAAAGCTAACTATGGCTACACCTTC.

CDR3 DNA: TGCAGTGCTAGAGATGGGAGACCGGGACTAGCGGGGGAGCAGTTCTTC. Translating it yields CSARDGRPGLAGEQFF. The rearrangement links TRBV20-1 to TRBJ2-1; 13 nucleotides agree with TRBD2. CDR3 length equals 16 residues. After removal of 0 bases from V and 10 bases from J, the junction contained 9 bases not matched to a gene. CDR1 and CDR2 (germline): DFQATT, SNEGSKA (reference sequence).

This chain connects TRBV7-9 to TRBJ2-7; D could derive from TRBD1 or TRBD2 (5 bases each). V was clipped by 3 bases and J by 6 bases, with 18 bases between them. The germline gives CDR1 SEHNR, CDR2 FQNEAQ (reference sequence). The CDR3 consists of 15 residues. The CDR3 loop reads CASSFDSVLTSEQYF. As DNA, the CDR3 is TGTGCCAGCAGCTTTGACAGCGTCCTAACTAGCGAGCAGTACTTC.

This clonotype was observed a handful of times. V and J are TRBV5-1 and TRBJ2-7; the D is unclear. Between the trimmed V and J ends, which lost 2 bases and 0 bases, there was a span of 9 bases. The CDR3 length is 14 residues. In germline, CDR1 is SGHRS, CDR2 YFSETQ. CDR3 protein: CASSFWTSSYEQYF. The CDR3 DNA follows: TGCGCCAGCAGCTTCTGGACGAGCTCCTACGAGCAGTACTTC.

The chain uses TRBV20-1 and TRBJ1-2; 7 bases map to TRBD1. The CDR3 extends over 14 amino acids. Germline assignment: CDR1 DFQATT and CDR2 SNEGSKA (reference sequence). Germline trimming cut 6 bases from V and 4 bases from J; bases unmatched to any gene: 11. The CDR3 loop reads CSATLLTGSYGYTF. The DNA of the CDR3 is TGCAGTGCCACCCTCCTGACAGGGAGCTATGGCTACACCTTC.

In this sample, this clonotype turned up a few times. The chain couples TRBV25-1 to TRBJ2-5; D gene uncertain. V was pared by 0 bases and J by 4 bases, with 3 bases between. Germline-derived CDR1 and CDR2 are MGHDK and SYGVNS. CDR3 length: 12 amino acids. CDR3 amino acids: CASSEYGETQYF. Written as DNA, the CDR3 is TGTGCCAGCAGTGAATACGGAGAGACCCAGTACTTC.

The chain links TRBV20-1 to TRBJ2-7; maybe TRBD1 (6 bases). This CDR3 region has 15 residues. Trimming stripped 3 bases from V and 3 bases from J, with 18 bases between. Per germline, CDR1 DFQATT and CDR2 SNEGSKA (reference sequence). CDR3 region: CSARTLQGKGYEQYF. The CDR3 region has the DNA TGCAGTGCTAGGACCTTACAGGGAAAAGGCTACGAGCAGTACTTC.

This chain links TRBV28 with TRBJ2-1; D is ambiguous. This CDR3 region has 15 residues. V lost 8 bases, J lost 4 bases, and 18 bases lay in between. Germline loops: CDR1 MDHEN, CDR2 SYDVKM. This chain's CDR3 is CASRNGPANYNEQFF. The CDR3 DNA sequence: TGTGCCAGCCGGAATGGACCTGCGAATTACAATGAGCAGTTCTTC.

This clonotype occurred many times. This chain uses TRBV5-1 with TRBJ2-3, with D possibly being TRBD1 or TRBD2 (5 bases each). This CDR3 is built from 13 residues. Germline V gene lookup returns CDR1 SGHRS and CDR2 YFSETQ. The V end lost 7 bases, the J end lost 2 bases, and 11 bases lay between the germline ends. For the CDR3, the DNA is TGCGCCAGCGGGGACGGATCCACAGATACGCAGTATTTT. It yields the protein CASGDGSTDTQYF.

This clonotype was seen more than once but under ten times. The chain has TRBV5-1 and TRBJ2-2; D is uncertain. This CDR3 spans 14 amino acids. With 3 bases removed from V and 6 bases from J, the gap between germline ends came to 12 bases. Germline V gene data show CDR1 as SGHRS and CDR2 as YFSETQ. The CDR3 DNA sequence: TGCGCCAGCAGCTCCAGGACCCACCCCGGGGAGCTGTTTTTT. It yields the protein CASSSRTHPGELFF.

This clonotype was observed a handful of times. The chain carries TRBV20-1 and TRBJ1-4, with D perhaps TRBD1 (6 bases). CDR1 DFQATT and CDR2 SNEGSKA come from the germline V gene (reference sequence). Trimming cost V 2 bases and J 3 bases, with 13 bases left between them. CDR3 size: 15 residues. CDR3 sequence (DNA): TGCAGTGCTAGACCAGGGGACCCGGCTAATGAAAAACTGTTTTTT. The encoded protein is CSARPGDPANEKLFF.

The chain links TRBV20-1 to TRBJ2-3, with 8 bases aligning to TRBD1. V was clipped by 2 bases and J by 6 bases; unmatched bases: 4. Germline V CDR1 and CDR2: DFQATT, SNEGSKA (reference sequence). The CDR3 totals 13 residues. The chain's CDR3 is CSARSQGADTQYF. Here the CDR3 DNA reads TGCAGTGCTAGATCTCAGGGGGCGGATACGCAGTATTTT.

V and J are TRBV2 and TRBJ2-2, with a possible D match to TRBD2 (5 bases). V dropped 5 bases and J dropped 1 base, with 20 bases sitting between them. This CDR3 spans 18 amino acids. Germline V CDR1 and CDR2: SNHLY, FYNNEI. CDR3 bases: TGTGCCAGCAGTCCCCCTGGACTTTCCACAGTGAACACCGGGGAGCTGTTTTTT. Translated: CASSPPGLSTVNTGELFF.

The chain uses TRBV9 and TRBJ1-6; no definite D call. The V gene's germline CDR1 is SGDLS and CDR2 YYNGEE. The length of the CDR3 is 13 residues. Trimming stripped 3 bases from V and 5 bases from J, with 6 bases between. The CDR3, as DNA: TGTGCCAGCAGCGACCAGCATAATTCACCCCTCCACTTT. It translates to CASSDQHNSPLHF. The full variable domain, with the rest looked up from reference TRBV9 and TRBJ1-6, is DSGVTQTPKHLITATGQRVTLRCSPRSGDLSVYWYQQSLDQGLQFLIQYYNGEERAKGNILERFSAQQFPDLHSELNLSSLELGDSALYFCASSDQHNSPLHFGNGTRLTVT.

This chain joins TRBV12-3 or TRBV12-4 and TRBJ1-2; a possible D gene is TRBD1 (6 bases). CDR3 length equals 13 residues. V lost 8 bases, J lost 7 bases, and 17 bases lay in between. The CDR3 protein is CASGGRVMIGYTF. DNA of the CDR3: TGTGCCAGCGGGGGCAGGGTGATGATTGGCTACACCTTC.

The chain combines TRBV2 with TRBJ1-5, with 8 bases aligning to TRBD1. The ends lost 4 bases at V and 8 bases at J; junction bases unmatched: 7. CDR3 size: 14 residues. Germline-derived CDR1 and CDR2 are SNHLY and FYNNEI. In nucleotides, the CDR3 is TGTGCCAGCAGTGTGGACAGGGCGGTGGAGCCCCAGCATTTT. Protein: CASSVDRAVEPQHF. Variable domain in full (rest from reference TRBV2 and TRBJ1-5): EPEVTQTPSHQVTQMGQEVILRCVPISNHLYFYWYRQILGQKVEFLVSFYNNEISEKSEIFDDQFSVERPDGSNFTLKIRSTKLEDSAMYFCASSVDRAVEPQHFGDGTRLSIL.

This chain joins TRBV2 and TRBJ2-3; possibly TRBD1 for D (6 bases). Germline V gene lookup returns CDR1 SNHLY and CDR2 FYNNEI. Trimming left V 5 bases short and J 2 bases short, with 11 bases between. The CDR3 extends over 14 amino acids. CDR3: CASSSRGHTDTQYF. DNA of the CDR3: TGTGCCAGCAGTTCTAGGGGACACACAGATACGCAGTATTTT.

The rearrangement uses TRBV20-1 and TRBJ2-7; the D gene is possibly TRBD1 (5 bases). There are 13 residues in the CDR3. Looked up from germline, CDR1 is DFQATT and CDR2 is SNEGSKA (reference sequence). Trimming left V 2 bases short and J 2 bases short, with 10 bases between. The chain's CDR3 is CSARSPRAYEQYF. The CDR3 DNA sequence: TGCAGTGCTAGATCCCCCAGGGCCTACGAGCAGTACTTC.

The CDR3 protein is CASSLGTVVYEQYF. The CDR3 coding sequence is TGTGCCAGCAGCTTAGGGACAGTAGTCTACGAGCAGTACTTC. This sequence joins TRBV7-2 and TRBJ2-7, with a possible D match to TRBD1 (6 bases). The length of the CDR3 is 14 residues. Germline values: CDR1 SGHTA, CDR2 FQGNSA. V lost 1 base and J 3 bases, leaving 10 bases between the germline ends.

A few counts support this clonotype. The V gene is TRBV7-9, the J gene TRBJ2-1, with D perhaps TRBD1 or TRBD2 (5 bases each). V dropped 1 base and J dropped 7 bases, with 20 bases sitting between them. The CDR3 covers 17 residues. The germline gives CDR1 SEHNR, CDR2 FQNEAQ (reference sequence). The CDR3 DNA reads as TGTGCCAGCAGCTTAGTACGGCTGAGGGGAATAAGAAATGAGCAGTTCTTC. Its translation: CASSLVRLRGIRNEQFF.

V usage is TRBV5-1 and J usage is TRBJ2-5; 9 nucleotides line up with TRBD1. V was pared by 0 bases and J by 7 bases, with 4 bases of the junction left unmatched. CDR1 SGHRS and CDR2 YFSETQ come from the germline V gene. This CDR3 region has 14 residues. CDR3 sequence: CASSLDGQGWTQYF. The DNA for the CDR3 is TGCGCCAGCAGCTTGGATGGACAGGGGTGGACCCAGTACTTC. Full variable domain (outside the CDR3, taken from reference TRBV5-1 and TRBJ2-5): KAGVTQTPRYLIKTRGQQVTLSCSPISGHRSVSWYQQTPGQGLQFLFEYFSETQRNKGNFPGRFSGRQFSNSRSEMNVSTLELGDSALYLCASSLDGQGWTQYFGPGTRLLVL.

V gene TRBV5-8 combines with J gene TRBJ2-5; weak D call: TRBD2 (5 bases). Trimming cost V 1 base and J 5 bases, with 12 bases left between them. This CDR3 has 14 amino acids. CDR1 and CDR2 (germline): SGHTS, YDEGEE. The CDR3 DNA reads TGTGCCAGCAGCTTGTGGGCTAGCAGGGAGACCCAGTACTTC. It encodes CASSLWASRETQYF.

This clonotype was recorded many times. This chain joins TRBV28 and TRBJ2-7; D possibly uses TRBD1 or TRBD2 (6 bases each). The CDR3 length is 16 residues. V gave up 0 bases and J gave up 2 bases, with 14 bases separating them. CDR1 is MDHEN, CDR2 SYDVKM, per germline. As DNA, the CDR3 is TGTGCCAGCAGTTTATGGGGGGGCCCTCTCCCCTACGAGCAGTACTTC. The encoded protein is CASSLWGGPLPYEQYF.

This clonotype was recorded at least ten times. The chain employs TRBV5-6 and TRBJ2-7; D uncertain. There are 12 residues in the CDR3. Germline CDR1 and CDR2: SGHDT and YYEEEE. V was pared by 1 base and J by 4 bases, with 6 bases between. The CDR3 nucleotides are TGTGCCAGCAGCTTGACGGGTTACGAGCAGTACTTC. It encodes CASSLTGYEQYF.